These 14 T cell receptor beta chains came from one sample sequenced in a study of STAT5B mutations in CD4+ large granular lymphocyte leukemia. This table comes from immunoSEQ multiplex PCR, and its TCRdb copy is limited to in-frame clones, with some not included. The data hold about 28,000 clones, with about 81% observed a single time. The sequencing input was CD4+ T cells from blood buffy coats. The receptor source for this set is a human donor in good health.

The V and J genes are TRBV7-2 and TRBJ2-4; 14 bases are shared with TRBD2. V lost 5 bases to trimming and J lost 0 bases; unmatched junction nucleotides: 6. The length of the CDR3 is 18 residues. Germline CDR1 reads SGHTA; CDR2 reads FQGNSA. The CDR3 nucleotides read TGTGCCAGCAGCCCGGGACTAGCGGGAGCTTTAGCCAAAAACATTCAGTACTTC. This encodes CASSPGLAGALAKNIQYF. The complete variable domain, with remaining parts taken from reference TRBV7-2 and TRBJ2-4, reads GAGVSQSPSNKVTEKGKDVELRCDPISGHTALYWYRQSLGQGLEFLIYFQGNSAPDKSGLPSDRFSAERTGGSVSTLTIQRTQQEDSAVYLCASSPGLAGALAKNIQYFGAGTRLSVL.

Only a few counts were recorded for this clone. The V gene is TRBV29-1, the J gene TRBJ2-1; 9 bases agree with TRBD1. Germline CDR1 SQVTM, CDR2 ANQGSEA. This CDR3 has 13 amino acids. Trimming removed 8 bases from V and 9 bases from J; junction bases left unmatched: 11. The CDR3 DNA reads as TGCAGCACTCGACAGGGGGACTATAGTGAGCAGTTCTTC. This sequence encodes CSTRQGDYSEQFF.

V and J are TRBV27 and TRBJ1-2; TRBD1 might be the D (6 bases). This CDR3 has 13 residues. The germline V gene has CDR1 MNHEY and CDR2 SMNVEV (reference sequence). The V gene lost 7 bases and the J gene lost 5 bases, with 14 bases spanning the gap. Here the CDR3 reads CASKGGLGYGYTF. For the CDR3, the DNA is TGTGCCAGCAAAGGGGGACTCGGGTATGGCTACACCTTC.

Concerning this clone: One end of the junction is discordant with germline, which a read error may explain. The rearrangement joins TRBV7-7 to TRBJ2-1; 10 bases are a match to TRBD2. CDR1 SSHAT and CDR2 FNYEAQ come from the germline V gene (reference sequence). This CDR3 has 14 amino acids. The CDR3 spells CASSGALAGDEQFF. DNA of the CDR3: TGTGCTAGCAGCGGAGCCCTAGCGGGAGATGAGCAGTTCTTC.

The V gene is TRBV19, the J gene TRBJ1-2; 7 bases are a match to TRBD1. The CDR3 loop spans 20 amino acids. J lost 2 bases, V lost 1 base, and 19 bases had no gene match. Per the germline V gene, CDR1 is LNHDA and CDR2 is SQIVND (reference sequence). The CDR3 spells CASSIAWATGAATQNYGYTF. DNA of the CDR3: TGTGCCAGTAGTATAGCTTGGGCAACAGGGGCCGCAACCCAAAACTATGGCTACACCTTC.

This chain joins TRBV28 and TRBJ2-1; 8 nucleotides line up with TRBD1. Germline CDR1 and CDR2: MDHEN and SYDVKM. This CDR3 has 17 amino acids. The ends lost 5 bases at V and 9 bases at J; junction bases unmatched: 18. This CDR3 reads CASSPHNLSDREVEQFF. In DNA form, the CDR3 reads TGTGCCAGCAGTCCCCATAACCTTTCGGACAGGGAGGTTGAGCAGTTCTTC.

The V gene is TRBV30, the J gene TRBJ1-1; D not resolved. Per the germline V gene, CDR1 is GTSNPN and CDR2 is SVGIG (reference sequence). This CDR3 spans 11 amino acids. V lost 3 bases, J lost 6 bases, and 8 bases lay in between. The CDR3 DNA reads TGTGCCTGGAGATTAGGCGCTGAAGCTTTCTTT. The encoded protein is CAWRLGAEAFF.

The CDR3 region is CASRDTGNSNQPQHF. The DNA of the CDR3 is TGTGCCAGTAGGGATACAGGAAATAGCAATCAGCCCCAGCATTTT. The rearrangement links TRBV19 to TRBJ1-5, with D perhaps TRBD1 (5 bases). There are 15 residues in the CDR3. Germline V CDR1 and CDR2: LNHDA, SQIVND (reference sequence). V was shortened by 6 bases and J by 0 bases, with 12 bases between the two germline ends.

The V call is TRBV5-1, the J call TRBJ1-3, with D unclear. Looked up from germline, CDR1 is SGHRS and CDR2 is YFSETQ. CDR3 length: 15 amino acids. V shed 0 bases and J shed 0 bases, with 7 bases lying between them. Here the CDR3 reads CASSLAAASGNTIYF. The CDR3 nucleotides are TGCGCCAGCAGCTTGGCCGCGGCCTCTGGAAACACCATATATTTT.

This sequence joins TRBV5-6 and TRBJ2-1, with D possibly called TRBD1 or TRBD2 (5 bases each). The CDR3 extends over 14 amino acids. The germline V gene has CDR1 SGHDT and CDR2 YYEEEE. Trimming pared 1 base from V and 8 bases from J, leaving 13 bases between. In nucleotides, the CDR3 is TGTGCCAGCAGCTTGACTGGGGGACGCGATGAGCAGTTCTTC. Translating gives CASSLTGGRDEQFF.

The chain uses TRBV15 and TRBJ2-3; D remains ambiguous. The CDR3 spans 15 residues. Trimming removed 0 bases at V and 5 bases at J, with 12 bases between. In germline, CDR1 is LNHNV, CDR2 YYDKDF (reference sequence). Here the CDR3 DNA reads TGTGCCACCAGCAGAGATCAAGGGTTAGGAGATACGCAGTATTTT. This gives the protein CATSRDQGLGDTQYF.

The chain recombines TRBV10-2 with TRBJ1-4; TRBD1 matches at 8 bases. The trim removed 5 bases at V and 7 bases at J, leaving 9 bases unmatched. CDR1 WSHSY and CDR2 SAAADI come from the germline V gene. The CDR3 is 15 residues long. In DNA form, the CDR3 reads TGCGCCAGCAGTAGGACAGGGAGTATTACTGAAAAACTGTTTTTT. This sequence encodes CASSRTGSITEKLFF.

V gene TRBV7-2 combines with J gene TRBJ2-7; TRBD1 matches at 7 bases. CDR1 is SGHTA, CDR2 FQGNSA, per germline. The ends lost 4 bases at V and 2 bases at J; junction bases unmatched: 8. The CDR3 consists of 15 residues. DNA of the CDR3: TGTGCCAGCAGCTCAGCACAGGGGTCGGCCTACGAGCAGTACTTC. It yields the protein CASSSAQGSAYEQYF.

The chain has TRBV7-6 and TRBJ2-5; 11 bases match TRBD2. In germline, CDR1 is SGHVS, CDR2 FNYEAQ. Trimming at V came to 7 bases and at J to 4 bases, leaving 11 bases not matched to a gene. This CDR3 is built from 16 residues. CDR3 protein: CASTREVAGGGETQYF. The CDR3 nucleotides are TGTGCCAGCACCAGGGAAGTAGCGGGAGGGGGAGAGACCCAGTACTTC.